This TCR beta chain was captured in a study of T cells in Graves' hyperthyroidism and ophthalmopathy. About the study: Pretreatment peripheral blood was obtained at initial diagnosis. Study results and caveats: For ophthalmopathy, model prediction preceded onset by a median roughly 5.9 months.

It was 8 to 10 ml of fresh peripheral blood that supplied the PBMCs. There are 16 residues in the CDR3. Germline assignment: CDR1 ENHRY and CDR2 SYGVKD. V lost 3 bases, J lost 5 bases, and 18 bases lay in between. This clonotype was observed many times. Its specificity is unknown. Researchers amplified the TCR beta CDR3 regions from RNA transcripts. Researchers ran a first-round RT-PCR on the TCR CDR3 using the HTBI primer set. Using its own MiXCR run on the multiplex PCR reads, TCRdb lists one record per CDR3 protein. The table lists some 690,000 distinct CDR3 sequences, 15% to 20% of them singletons, with around 16% in the top ten.

The TCR originated in a man in his forties or fifties with Graves' hyperthyroidism. The chain couples TRBV10-3 to TRBJ2-3; D remains unclear. Input material: blood. CDR3 in amino acids: CAISESISDYRDTQYF. The CDR3 DNA sequence: TGTGCCATCAGTGAAAGTATATCAGATTACCGAGATACGCAGTATTTT.